Each of the 32 T cell receptor beta chains below was sequenced from the same sample in a study of spatial heterogeneity in lung cancer. General study points: The number of expanded tumor alpha and beta chains correlated with mutation number.

No antigen has been identified for these receptors. From the 5' RACE reads, TCRdb called clonotypes with MiXCR, one entry per CDR3 protein. The sample records some 100,000 distinct CDR3 sequences, approximately 4.7% being singletons. Time point meaning: sample taken at primary tumor resection. This sample comprised lung tumor tissue, obtained at surgery. These receptors all stem from a male donor with early-stage non-small cell lung cancer.

The chain is built from TRBV6-5 and TRBJ2-3, with no clear D. The CDR3 runs to 14 residues. Germline loops: CDR1 MNHEY, CDR2 SVGAGI. Trimming cost V 0 bases and J 3 bases, with 7 bases left between them. The CDR3 region has the DNA TGTGCCAGCAGTTACTCCCTCCCGACAGATACGCAGTATTTT. Amino acids: CASSYSLPTDTQYF.

The table lists this clonotype with many counts. This CDR3 is CSAAWTSYNNEQFF. In DNA form, the CDR3 reads TGCAGTGCTGCTTGGACTAGCTACAACAATGAGCAGTTCTTC. This chain connects TRBV20-1 to TRBJ2-1; TRBD2 agrees at 8 bases. CDR3 length: 14 amino acids. From germline, CDR1 is DFQATT and CDR2 SNEGSKA (reference sequence). Trimming cost V 5 bases and J 5 bases; bases outside gene matches: 8.

The chain carries TRBV9 and TRBJ1-4; no definite D call. In germline, CDR1 is SGDLS, CDR2 YYNGEE. This CDR3 spans 15 amino acids. V was trimmed by 5 bases and J by 4 bases, leaving 15 bases between them. As DNA, the CDR3 is TGTGCCAGCAGTAGGCTCCCGAACTTTAATGAAAAACTGTTTTTT. Translated: CASSRLPNFNEKLFF.

This clonotype was counted many times. The chain combines TRBV29-1 with TRBJ2-7; 8 bases agree with TRBD1. Germline V gene lookup returns CDR1 SQVTM and CDR2 ANQGSEA. V lost 7 bases to trimming and J lost 2 bases; unmatched junction nucleotides: 4. This CDR3 contains 12 residues. The CDR3 sequence is CSAGQATYEQYF. CDR3 coding DNA: TGCAGCGCGGGACAGGCCACCTACGAGCAGTACTTC.

This clonotype was detected a few times. The chain joins TRBV6-6 to TRBJ2-7; D gene ambiguous. V was cut by 5 bases and J by 6 bases, with 14 bases left in between. Per the germline V gene, CDR1 is MNHNY and CDR2 is SVGAGI (reference sequence). The CDR3 is made up of 13 amino acids. The CDR3 sequence: CASSGYSEGEQYF. CDR3 in DNA: TGTGCCAGCAGTGGATATTCTGAAGGCGAGCAGTACTTC.

This clonotype has at least ten counts. This sequence joins TRBV7-8 and TRBJ1-1; no clear D. Germline assignment: CDR1 SGHVS and CDR2 FQNEAQ. The CDR3 sequence is 15 residues long. The V end lost 1 base, the J end lost 4 bases, and 13 bases lay between the germline ends. The chain's CDR3 is CASSLGNDGSTEAFF. CDR3 in DNA: TGTGCCAGCAGCTTAGGTAATGATGGGTCCACTGAAGCTTTCTTT.

This clonotype appeared many times. The chain is built from TRBV3-1 and TRBJ2-7; D is ambiguous. Trimming left V 3 bases short and J 0 bases short, with 6 bases between. The CDR3 loop spans 13 amino acids. From germline, CDR1 is LGHDT and CDR2 YNNKEL (reference sequence). The chain's CDR3 is CASSHYSSYEQYF. CDR3 DNA: TGTGCCAGCAGCCACTACAGCTCCTACGAGCAGTACTTC.

This clonotype was seen at least ten times. J is TRBJ1-2 and V is TRBV4-1, with D possibly TRBD1 on 6 matching bases. Germline CDR1 MGHRA, CDR2 YSYEKL. This CDR3 is built from 15 residues. Trimming removed 3 bases at V and 2 bases at J, with 13 bases between. As DNA, the CDR3 is TGCGCCAGCAGCCAGGCGAAAAGGGGGAACTATGGCTACACCTTC. It codes for CASSQAKRGNYGYTF.

This clonotype was seen ten or more times. The rearrangement links TRBV2 to TRBJ2-5; no reliable D call. V dropped 11 bases and J dropped 5 bases, with 24 bases sitting between them. The CDR3 has 15 residues. Germline-derived CDR1 and CDR2 are SNHLY and FYNNEI. The CDR3 DNA reads TGTGCCGCGCCTAGAGAAGGGTTCGGGCTGGAGACCCAGTACTTC. This sequence encodes CAAPREGFGLETQYF.

The table lists this clonotype with many counts. The chain's CDR3 is CAISEEAGGPTDTQYF. The CDR3 coding sequence is TGTGCCATCAGTGAGGAAGCGGGAGGGCCGACAGATACGCAGTATTTT. V usage is TRBV10-3 and J usage is TRBJ2-3, with 10 bases identical to TRBD2. Germline assignment: CDR1 ENHRY and CDR2 SYGVKD. The trim removed 2 bases at V and 3 bases at J, leaving 5 bases unmatched. This CDR3 spans 16 amino acids.

Many counts were recorded for this clonotype. CDR3 loop: CASRLGDDRLEQYF. The DNA of the CDR3 is TGTGCCAGCAGGTTAGGGGACGACCGACTCGAGCAGTACTTC. The chain links TRBV28 to TRBJ2-7; possibly TRBD1 or TRBD2 for D (5 bases each). Germline V CDR1 and CDR2: MDHEN, SYDVKM. The CDR3 has 14 amino acids. Trimming shortened V by 6 bases and J by 6 bases, and 18 bases separated the two germline ends.

This clonotype was detected many times. The V call is TRBV6-1, the J call TRBJ2-2; 7 positions agree with TRBD2. The CDR3 is 13 amino acids. V shed 7 bases and J 3 bases; nucleotides not matched to a gene: 2. CDR1 and CDR2 (germline): MNHNS, SASEGT. The CDR3 DNA is TGTGCCAGCAAGCGGGATTACACCGGGGAGCTGTTTTTT. It codes for CASKRDYTGELFF.

This clonotype was counted ten times or more. This sequence joins TRBV19 and TRBJ2-1, with D uncertain. The CDR3 length is 17 residues. Germline CDR1 LNHDA, CDR2 SQIVND (reference sequence). V shed 1 base and J shed 0 bases, with 13 bases lying between them. This chain's CDR3 is CASSIVAISSSYNEQFF. CDR3 nucleotide sequence: TGTGCCAGTAGTATAGTCGCCATCTCGAGCTCCTACAATGAGCAGTTCTTC.

This clonotype was counted at least ten times. The chain joins TRBV7-2 to TRBJ2-7; D remains unclear. Trimming cost V 3 bases and J 4 bases, with 4 bases left between them. Germline V gene data show CDR1 as SGHTA and CDR2 as FQGNSA. The CDR3 is 11 amino acids. The CDR3 coding sequence is TGTGCCAGCAGCTTTTTTTACGAGCAGTACTTC. Its translation: CASSFFYEQYF.

This clonotype was detected ten times or more. The rearrangement uses TRBV7-6 and TRBJ1-6; 8 bases agree with TRBD1. The CDR3 contains 14 residues. Trimming at V came to 5 bases and at J to 9 bases, leaving 6 bases not matched to a gene. Germline CDR1 is SGHVS and CDR2 is FNYEAQ. The CDR3 DNA sequence: TGTGCCAGCAGCCAGGGGGCTCTGGGTTCACCCCTCCACTTT. Protein sequence: CASSQGALGSPLHF.

This clonotype was seen repeatedly, ten times or more. J is TRBJ2-1 and V is TRBV6-6; D unresolved. Germline V gene data show CDR1 as MNHNY and CDR2 as SVGAGI (reference sequence). The CDR3 loop spans 12 amino acids. V lost 2 bases and J lost 9, with 8 bases in between. The CDR3 loop is CASSYGSSEQFF. The CDR3 coding sequence is TGTGCCAGCAGTTACGGAAGCAGTGAGCAGTTCTTC.

This clonotype was detected a few times. This chain uses TRBV12-3 or TRBV12-4 with TRBJ2-7; 8 nucleotides align to TRBD1. J was trimmed by 3 bases and V by 6 bases; bases with no gene match: 7. The CDR3 sequence is 14 residues long. CDR3 nucleotide sequence: TGTGCCAGCAGACCTGGGACAGGAAACTACGAGCAGTACTTC. It encodes CASRPGTGNYEQYF.

This clonotype was seen many times. The chain recombines TRBV6-1 with TRBJ2-4; D is ambiguous. This CDR3 comprises 13 residues. Germline V gene data show CDR1 as MNHNS and CDR2 as SASEGT. The V and J ends lost 5 bases and 4 bases respectively, with 9 bases between them. Written as DNA, the CDR3 is TGTGCCAGCAGTCCCGGGCCAAAAAACATTCAGTACTTC. Its protein product is CASSPGPKNIQYF.

This clonotype appeared a single time. A much larger clone differs by one base, so this may be a read error. The chain uses TRBV27 and TRBJ2-7; no clear D gene. With 3 bases removed from V and 4 bases from J, the gap between germline ends came to 10 bases. This CDR3 comprises 13 residues. Germline V lookup: CDR1 MNHEY, CDR2 SMNVEV (reference sequence). CDR3 in DNA: TGTGCCAGCAGTTTTACATGGCGGTACGAGCAGTACTTC. Protein: CASSFTWRYEQYF.

This clonotype was counted only a few times. The chain carries TRBV6-6 and TRBJ1-2; 7 nucleotides agree with TRBD1. This CDR3 comprises 14 residues. J was trimmed by 7 bases and V by 5 bases; bases with no gene match: 10. Germline lookup yields CDR1 MNHNY and CDR2 SVGAGI (reference sequence). This CDR3 reads CASSPETGSSGYTF. The CDR3 DNA reads TGTGCCAGCAGTCCCGAGACAGGGTCCTCTGGCTACACCTTC.

The rearrangement uses TRBV4-1 and TRBJ1-4; possible D gene TRBD1, 5 bases. CDR1 and CDR2 from the germline V gene are MGHRA and YSYEKL. V was shortened by 6 bases and J by 8 bases, with 19 bases between the two germline ends. This CDR3 contains 15 residues. The chain's CDR3 is CASRPQQGVGEKLFF. The CDR3, as DNA: TGCGCCAGCAGACCCCAGCAAGGGGTCGGCGAAAAACTGTTTTTT.

This clonotype was found many times. The chain is built from TRBV4-1 and TRBJ2-5; D remains unclear. V lost 0 bases, J lost 5 bases, and 19 bases lay in between. The CDR3 loop spans 17 amino acids. Germline V CDR1 and CDR2: MGHRA, YSYEKL. The CDR3 loop is CASSQDKAFVSEETQYF. CDR3 bases: TGCGCCAGCAGCCAAGATAAGGCCTTTGTGAGCGAGGAGACCCAGTACTTC.

At least ten counts were recorded for this clonotype. The chain links TRBV5-1 to TRBJ1-2, with D possibly TRBD1 on 6 matching bases. The CDR3 spans 15 residues. Trimming stripped 2 bases from V and 5 bases from J, with 16 bases between. The germline V gene encodes CDR1 SGHRS and CDR2 YFSETQ. The CDR3 nucleotides are TGCGCCAGCAGCTTCACACAGGGAGCTTCATATGGCTACACCTTC. Translation gives CASSFTQGASYGYTF.

This clonotype was counted at least ten times. The gene calls are TRBV12-3 or TRBV12-4 and TRBJ2-7; 8 bases align to TRBD1. The CDR3 extends over 14 amino acids. The junction had 3 bases not matched to a gene; V was cut back by 3 bases and J by 2 bases. CDR3 sequence (DNA): TGTGCCAGCAGTTTCGCAGGGGGCCCCTACGAGCAGTACTTC. Protein sequence: CASSFAGGPYEQYF.

There are many counts of this clonotype. DNA for the CDR3: TGCGCCAGCAGCTTGTACTCCATGAACACTGAAGCTTTCTTT. Translated: CASSLYSMNTEAFF. V usage is TRBV5-1 and J usage is TRBJ1-1; D not certain. From germline, CDR1 is SGHRS and CDR2 YFSETQ. This CDR3 comprises 14 residues. Deletions cut 1 base from V and 0 bases from J, with 7 bases between.

In this sample, this clonotype turned up many times. J is TRBJ2-5 and V is TRBV12-3 or TRBV12-4; D is possibly TRBD2 (5 bases). The CDR3 loop spans 13 amino acids. V shed 3 bases and J shed 5 bases, with 10 bases lying between them. The CDR3 DNA follows: TGTGCCAGCAGTTTCCCGCCGGGGGAGACCCAGTACTTC. It translates to CASSFPPGETQYF.

This clonotype was counted at least ten times. V and J are TRBV20-1 and TRBJ2-3; D ambiguous. Germline loops: CDR1 DFQATT, CDR2 SNEGSKA (reference sequence). V lost 6 bases and J lost 3, with 13 bases in between. The CDR3 is 13 residues long. CDR3 nucleotide sequence: TGCAGTGCCCCACCGGGCGGTACAGATACGCAGTATTTT. It codes for CSAPPGGTDTQYF.

This clonotype has a handful of counts. V is TRBV27 and J is TRBJ2-7, with D perhaps matching TRBD1 or TRBD2 (5 bases each). The V and J ends lost 6 bases and 2 bases respectively, with 17 bases between them. The CDR3 consists of 15 residues. Per germline, CDR1 MNHEY and CDR2 SMNVEV (reference sequence). Written as DNA, the CDR3 is TGTGCCAGCAGCCCCGGCCGGGGCCAACCCTACGAGCAGTACTTC. Protein: CASSPGRGQPYEQYF.

This clonotype was seen at least ten times. The chain employs TRBV12-3 or TRBV12-4 and TRBJ1-6, with 7 bases identical to TRBD1. The V gene end was trimmed by 5 bases and the J gene end by 6 bases; junction bases not matched to a gene: 7. The CDR3 is made up of 15 amino acids. The CDR3 spells CASSPGDSRNSPLHF. In DNA, the CDR3 is TGTGCCAGCAGTCCCGGGGACAGCCGTAATTCACCCCTCCACTTT.

This clonotype has ten or more counts. The chain joins TRBV2 to TRBJ1-3; 8 nucleotides match TRBD1. The germline CDR1 and CDR2 sequences are SNHLY and FYNNEI. The ends lost 8 bases at V and 0 bases at J; junction bases unmatched: 3. This CDR3 has 14 residues. CDR3 in amino acids: CASHDRGSGNTIYF. In DNA form, the CDR3 reads TGTGCCAGCCACGACAGGGGCTCTGGAAACACCATATATTTT.

The genes are TRBV28 and TRBJ2-7, with D maybe TRBD1 (6 bases). The CDR3 length is 11 residues. The germline CDR1 and CDR2 sequences are MDHEN and SYDVKM. V was clipped by 10 bases and J by 3 bases, with 10 bases between them. The DNA of the CDR3 is TGTGCCACCATGGACAGCTACGAGCAGTACTTC. As protein: CATMDSYEQYF.

This clonotype has a count of ten or more. V and J are TRBV5-6 and TRBJ1-2, with D possibly TRBD1 on 5 matching bases. Germline CDR1 SGHDT, CDR2 YYEEEE. Trimming removed 4 bases at V and 5 bases at J, with 18 bases between. The CDR3 consists of 15 residues. The CDR3 DNA reads as TGTGCCAGCAGCCTGCTGGACCGAGGGGAATATGGCTACACCTTC. It codes for CASSLLDRGEYGYTF. Variable domain in full (rest from reference TRBV5-6 and TRBJ1-2): DAGVTQSPTHLIKTRGQQVTLRCSPKSGHDTVSWYQQALGQGPQFIFQYYEEEERQRGNFPDRFSGHQFPNYSSELNVNALLLGDSALYLCASSLLDRGEYGYTFGSGTRLTVV.